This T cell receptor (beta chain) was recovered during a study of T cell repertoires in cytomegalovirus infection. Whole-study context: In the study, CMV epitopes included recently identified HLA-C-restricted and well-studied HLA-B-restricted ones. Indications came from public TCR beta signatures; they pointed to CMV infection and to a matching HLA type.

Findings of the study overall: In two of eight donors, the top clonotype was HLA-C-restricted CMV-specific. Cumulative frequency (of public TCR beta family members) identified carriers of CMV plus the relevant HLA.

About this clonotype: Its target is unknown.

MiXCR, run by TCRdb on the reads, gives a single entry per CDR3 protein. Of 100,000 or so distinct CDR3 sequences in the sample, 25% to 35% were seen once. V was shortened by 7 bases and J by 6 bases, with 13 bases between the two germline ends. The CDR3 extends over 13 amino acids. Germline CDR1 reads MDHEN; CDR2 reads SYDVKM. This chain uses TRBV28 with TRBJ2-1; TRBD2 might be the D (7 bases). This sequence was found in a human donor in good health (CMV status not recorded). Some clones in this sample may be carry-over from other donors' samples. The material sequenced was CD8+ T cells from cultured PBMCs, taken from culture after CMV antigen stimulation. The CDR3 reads CASTSGGSNEQFF. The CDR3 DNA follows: TGTGCCAGCACCTCGGGGGGCAGCAATGAGCAGTTCTTC. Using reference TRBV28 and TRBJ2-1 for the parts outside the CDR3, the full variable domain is DVKVTQSSRYLVKRTGEKVFLECVQDMDHENMFWYRQDPGLGLRLIYFSYDVKMKEKGDIPEGYSVSREKKERFSLILESASTNQTSMYLCASTSGGSNEQFFGPGTRLTVL.